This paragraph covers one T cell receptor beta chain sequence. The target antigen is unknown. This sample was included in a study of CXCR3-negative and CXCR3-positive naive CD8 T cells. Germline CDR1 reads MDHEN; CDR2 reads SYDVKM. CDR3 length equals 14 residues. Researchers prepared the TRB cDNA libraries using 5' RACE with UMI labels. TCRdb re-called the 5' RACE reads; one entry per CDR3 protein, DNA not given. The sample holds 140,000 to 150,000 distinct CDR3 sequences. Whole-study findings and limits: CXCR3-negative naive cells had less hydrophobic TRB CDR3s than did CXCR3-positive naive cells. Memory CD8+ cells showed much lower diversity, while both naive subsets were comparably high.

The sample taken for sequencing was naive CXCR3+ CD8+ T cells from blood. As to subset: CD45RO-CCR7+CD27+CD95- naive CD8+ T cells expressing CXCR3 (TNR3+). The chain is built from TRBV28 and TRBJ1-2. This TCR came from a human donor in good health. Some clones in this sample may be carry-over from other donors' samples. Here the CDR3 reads CASSLREVAYGYTF.